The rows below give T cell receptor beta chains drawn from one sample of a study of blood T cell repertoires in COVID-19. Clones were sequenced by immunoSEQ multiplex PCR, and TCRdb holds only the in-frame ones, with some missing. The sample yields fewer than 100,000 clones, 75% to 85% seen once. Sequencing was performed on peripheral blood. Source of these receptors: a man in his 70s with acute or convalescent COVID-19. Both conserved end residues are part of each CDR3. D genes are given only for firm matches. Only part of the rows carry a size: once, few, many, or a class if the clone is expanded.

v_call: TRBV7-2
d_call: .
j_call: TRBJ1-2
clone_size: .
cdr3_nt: TGTGCCAGCAGCTTAGGGGGGAGGGAAGCCCATGGCTACACCTTC
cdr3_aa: CASSLGGREAHGYTF

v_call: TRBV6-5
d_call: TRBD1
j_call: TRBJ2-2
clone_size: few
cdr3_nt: TGTGCCAGCACCCCCCGGGACAGGGGAACCGGGGAGCTGTTTTTT
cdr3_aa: CASTPRDRGTGELFF

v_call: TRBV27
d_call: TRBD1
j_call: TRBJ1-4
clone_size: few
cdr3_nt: TGTGCCAGCAGGGGGGGGACAGGGCGCTTGGAAAAACTGTTTTTT
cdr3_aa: CASRGGTGRLEKLFF

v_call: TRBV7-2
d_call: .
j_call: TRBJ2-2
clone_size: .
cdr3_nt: TGTGCCAGCAGCTTATTCGTTGCGAACACCGGGGAGCTGTTTTTT
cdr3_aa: CASSLFVANTGELFF

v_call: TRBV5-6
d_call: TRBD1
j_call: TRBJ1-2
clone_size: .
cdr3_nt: TGTGCCAGCAGCTTGGCTGGGACAGGAGATAACGGCTACACCTTC
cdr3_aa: CASSLAGTGDNGYTF

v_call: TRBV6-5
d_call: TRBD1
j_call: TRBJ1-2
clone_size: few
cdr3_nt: TGTGCCAGCAGTCCGGACAGGACGAACTATGGCTACACCTTC
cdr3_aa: CASSPDRTNYGYTF

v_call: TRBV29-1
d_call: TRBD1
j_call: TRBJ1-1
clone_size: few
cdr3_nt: TGCAGCGTTTCGAAGATAAGGGCAGGGGGCACTGAAGCTTTCTTT
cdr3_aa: CSVSKIRAGGTEAFF

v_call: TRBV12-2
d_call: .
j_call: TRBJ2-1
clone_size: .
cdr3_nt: TGTGCAAGTCGCTCCTCGTCGAGGGGACTACCTTACAATGAGCAGTTCTTC
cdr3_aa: CASRSSSRGLPYNEQFF

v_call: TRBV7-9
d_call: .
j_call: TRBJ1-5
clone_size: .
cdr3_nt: TGTGCCAGCAGCCCAGACAGTGGCTATCAGCCCCAGCATTTT
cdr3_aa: CASSPDSGYQPQHF

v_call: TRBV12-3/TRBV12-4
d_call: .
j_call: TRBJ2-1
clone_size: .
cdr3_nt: TGTGCCAGCACTCAGTCCTACAATGAGCAGTTCTTC
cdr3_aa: CASTQSYNEQFF

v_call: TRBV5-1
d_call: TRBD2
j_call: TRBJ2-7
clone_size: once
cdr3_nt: TGCGCCAGCAGCTTGAGCGGGATGGGCTACGAGCAGTACTTC
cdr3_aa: CASSLSGMGYEQYF

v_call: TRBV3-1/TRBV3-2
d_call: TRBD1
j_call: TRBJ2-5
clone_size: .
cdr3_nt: TGTGCCAGCAGCCCCGGGACAGCAATCCAAGAGACCCAGTACTTC
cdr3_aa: CASSPGTAIQETQYF

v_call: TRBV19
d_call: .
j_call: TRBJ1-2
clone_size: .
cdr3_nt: TGTGCCAGTAAAATGACAGGCGGATATGGCTACACCTTC
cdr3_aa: CASKMTGGYGYTF

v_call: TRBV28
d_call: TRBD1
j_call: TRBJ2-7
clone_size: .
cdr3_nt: TGTGCCAGCGGAGGGACAGGGCGGCCCGAGCAGTACTTC
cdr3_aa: CASGGTGRPEQYF

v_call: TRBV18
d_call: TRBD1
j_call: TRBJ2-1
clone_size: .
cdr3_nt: TGTGCCAGCTCCCTAGGACAGGGCATGGTAAATGAGCAGTTCTTC
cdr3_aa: CASSLGQGMVNEQFF

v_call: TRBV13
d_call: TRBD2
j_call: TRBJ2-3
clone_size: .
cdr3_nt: TGTGCCAGCAGCACCGGGACTAGCGGGAGGGGCACAGATACGCAGTATTTT
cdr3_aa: CASSTGTSGRGTDTQYF

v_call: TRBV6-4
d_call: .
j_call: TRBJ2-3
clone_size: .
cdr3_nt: TGTGCCAGCAGTGTTGAGCGGTTCACAGATACGCAGTATTTT
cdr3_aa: CASSVERFTDTQYF

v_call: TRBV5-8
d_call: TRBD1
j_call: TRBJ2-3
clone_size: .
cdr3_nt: TGTGCCAGCAGCCCGGGGACAGGGGGGTCAGATACGCAGTATTTT
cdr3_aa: CASSPGTGGSDTQYF

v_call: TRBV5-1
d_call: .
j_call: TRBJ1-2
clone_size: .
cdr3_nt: TGCGCCAGCAGCCCGGGAAACAGGGCCTTTTATGGCTACACCTTC
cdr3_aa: CASSPGNRAFYGYTF

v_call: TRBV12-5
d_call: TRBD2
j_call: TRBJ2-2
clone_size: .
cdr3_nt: TGTGCTAGTGGTTTGGTACTTGGGGGGGTAGACACCGGGGAGCTGTTTTTT
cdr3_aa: CASGLVLGGVDTGELFF

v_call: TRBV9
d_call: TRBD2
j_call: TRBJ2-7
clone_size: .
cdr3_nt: TGTGCCAGCAGCGTAGCCTTCGGACTAGCGGGAGGGCCCCCCTACGAGCAGTACTTC
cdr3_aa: CASSVAFGLAGGPPYEQYF

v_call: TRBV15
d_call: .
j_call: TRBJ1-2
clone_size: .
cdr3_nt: TGTGCCACCAGCAGAGATCCAGGGTCTAACTATGGCTACACCTTC
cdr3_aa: CATSRDPGSNYGYTF

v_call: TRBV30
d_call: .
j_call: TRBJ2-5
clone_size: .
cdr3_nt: TGTGCCGGATGGTTTCCAGGACTCTTACACTTC
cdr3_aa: CAGWFPGLLHF

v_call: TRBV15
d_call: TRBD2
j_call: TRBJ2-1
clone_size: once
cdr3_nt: TGTGCCACCAGCAGGGGACTAGTCTCGGATGAGCAGTTCTTC
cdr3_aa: CATSRGLVSDEQFF

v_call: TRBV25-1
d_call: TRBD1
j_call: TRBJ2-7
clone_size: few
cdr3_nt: TGTGCCAGCAGTGCCCAGGGGGCTCTGTCCTACGAGCAGTACTTC
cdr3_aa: CASSAQGALSYEQYF

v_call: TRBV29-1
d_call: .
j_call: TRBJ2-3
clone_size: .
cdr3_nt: TGCAGCGTTGAACAGGGAAGGACGCAGTATTTT
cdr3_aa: CSVEQGRTQYF

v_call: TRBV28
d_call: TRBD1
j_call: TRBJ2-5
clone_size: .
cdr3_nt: TGTGCCAGCAGTTTACAGGGGGCAGAGACCCAGTACTTC
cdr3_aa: CASSLQGAETQYF

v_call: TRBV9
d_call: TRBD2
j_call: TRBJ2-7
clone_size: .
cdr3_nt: TGTGCCAGCAGCGTAGGGACTAGCGGGAGGGCCAGGGTCTACGAGCAGTACTTC
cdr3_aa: CASSVGTSGRARVYEQYF

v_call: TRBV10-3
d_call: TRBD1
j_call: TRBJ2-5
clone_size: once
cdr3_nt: TGTGCCATCAAGCGGGACAGGGAAGAGACCCAGTACTTC
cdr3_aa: CAIKRDREETQYF

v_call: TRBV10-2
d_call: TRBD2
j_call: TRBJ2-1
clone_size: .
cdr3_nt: TGCGCCAGCATCGGCGGGGAGGGGTCCAATGAGCAGTTCTTC
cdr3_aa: CASIGGEGSNEQFF

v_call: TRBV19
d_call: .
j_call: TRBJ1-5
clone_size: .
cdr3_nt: TGTGCCAGTAGGACCCTCGGGACTAATAGCAATCAGCCCCAGCATTTT
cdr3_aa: CASRTLGTNSNQPQHF

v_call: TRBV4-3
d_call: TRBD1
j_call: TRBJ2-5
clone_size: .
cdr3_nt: TGCGCCAGCAGCCAAGCCCCTAGGACAGGGGGCTTGGGAGAGACCCAGTACTTC
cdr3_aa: CASSQAPRTGGLGETQYF

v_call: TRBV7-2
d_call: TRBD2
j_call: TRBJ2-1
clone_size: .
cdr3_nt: TGTGCCAGCAGCTCCTGGCGGCTAGCGGGAGATGAGCAGTTCTTC
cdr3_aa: CASSSWRLAGDEQFF

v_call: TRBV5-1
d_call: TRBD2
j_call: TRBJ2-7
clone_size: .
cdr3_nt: TGCGCCAGCAGCGATACGGGAGGGCCAGGTGAGCAGTACTTC
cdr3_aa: CASSDTGGPGEQYF

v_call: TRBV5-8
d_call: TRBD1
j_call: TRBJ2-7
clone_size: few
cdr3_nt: TGTGCCAGCAGCTGGGGGGACAGGGAGAACGAGCAGTACTTC
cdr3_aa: CASSWGDRENEQYF

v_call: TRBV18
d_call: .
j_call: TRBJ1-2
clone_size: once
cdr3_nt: TGTGCCAGCTCACCATCCGGACAGCCGCCTGGGGTGGACTATGGCTACACCTTC
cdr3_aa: CASSPSGQPPGVDYGYTF

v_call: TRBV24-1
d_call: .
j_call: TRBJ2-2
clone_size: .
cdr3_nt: TGTGCCACCAGTGGTCCGGCCGGGGAGCTGTTTTTT
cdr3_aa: CATSGPAGELFF

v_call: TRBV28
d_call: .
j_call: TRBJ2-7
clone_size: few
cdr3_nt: TGTGCCAGCAAACTGGGGGGATACGAGCAGTACTTC
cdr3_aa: CASKLGGYEQYF

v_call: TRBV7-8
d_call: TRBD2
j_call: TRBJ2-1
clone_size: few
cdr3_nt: TGTGCCAGCAGCCCCGGGACTAGCCCAGGGAATGAGCAGTTCTTC
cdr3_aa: CASSPGTSPGNEQFF

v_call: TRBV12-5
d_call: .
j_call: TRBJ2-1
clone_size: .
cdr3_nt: TGTGCTAGTGGTTTTGGTCTAGCAGAGGAGCAGTTCTTC
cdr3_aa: CASGFGLAEEQFF

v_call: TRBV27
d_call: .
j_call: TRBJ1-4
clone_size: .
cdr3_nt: TGTGCCAGCAGTTTCTCTCCAGTCTCAACTAATGAAAAACTGTTTTTT
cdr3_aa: CASSFSPVSTNEKLFF

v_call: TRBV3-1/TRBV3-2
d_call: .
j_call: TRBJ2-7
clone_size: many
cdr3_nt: TGTGCCAGCAGCCAATCGGGATTAAACTACGAGCAGTACTTC
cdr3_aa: CASSQSGLNYEQYF

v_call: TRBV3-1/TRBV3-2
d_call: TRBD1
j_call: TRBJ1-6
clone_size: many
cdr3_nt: TGTGCCAGCAGCCCTACGCCGGGACAGGCTTTCCTCACCCTCCACTTT
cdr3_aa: CASSPTPGQAFLTLHF

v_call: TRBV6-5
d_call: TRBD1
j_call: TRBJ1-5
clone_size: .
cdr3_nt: TGTGCCAGCAGTTACGCCTGGACAGGCCGGGCGAGCCCCCAGCATTTT
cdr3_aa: CASSYAWTGRASPQHF

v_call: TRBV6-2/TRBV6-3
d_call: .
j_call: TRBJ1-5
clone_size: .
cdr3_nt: TGTGCCAGCAGTTACTCTGGGAGGGGGGATCAGCCCCAGCATTTT
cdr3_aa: CASSYSGRGDQPQHF

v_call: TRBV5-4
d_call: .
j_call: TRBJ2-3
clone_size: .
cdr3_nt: TGTGCCAGCAGCTCGGGACAACTCTTTAGCACAGATACGCAGTATTTT
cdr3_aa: CASSSGQLFSTDTQYF

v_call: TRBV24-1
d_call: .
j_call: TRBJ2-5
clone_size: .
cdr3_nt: TGTGCCACCAGTCCCCGGGGATACCAAGAGACCCAGTACTTC
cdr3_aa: CATSPRGYQETQYF